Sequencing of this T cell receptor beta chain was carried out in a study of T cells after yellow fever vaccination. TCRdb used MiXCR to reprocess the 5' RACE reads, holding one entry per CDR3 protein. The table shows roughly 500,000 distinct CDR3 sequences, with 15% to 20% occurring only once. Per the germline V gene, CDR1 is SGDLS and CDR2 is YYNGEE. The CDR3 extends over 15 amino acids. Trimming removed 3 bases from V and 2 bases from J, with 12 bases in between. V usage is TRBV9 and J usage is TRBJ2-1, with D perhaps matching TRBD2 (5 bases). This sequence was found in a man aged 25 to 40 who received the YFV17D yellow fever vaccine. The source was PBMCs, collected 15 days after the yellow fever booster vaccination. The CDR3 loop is CASSAVGSAYNEQFF. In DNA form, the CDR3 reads TGTGCCAGCAGCGCAGTGGGTAGCGCCTACAATGAGCAGTTCTTC.